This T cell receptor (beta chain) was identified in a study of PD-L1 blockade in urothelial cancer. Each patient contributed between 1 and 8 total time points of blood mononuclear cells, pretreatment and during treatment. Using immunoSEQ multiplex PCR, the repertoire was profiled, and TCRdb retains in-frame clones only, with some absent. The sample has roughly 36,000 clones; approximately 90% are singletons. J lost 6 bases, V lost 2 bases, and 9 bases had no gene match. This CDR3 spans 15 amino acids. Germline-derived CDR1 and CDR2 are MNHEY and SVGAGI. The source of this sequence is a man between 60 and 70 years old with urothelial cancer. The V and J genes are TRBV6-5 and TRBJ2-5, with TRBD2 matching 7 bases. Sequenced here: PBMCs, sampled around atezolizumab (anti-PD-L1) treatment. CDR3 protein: CASSYGSGAPKTQYF. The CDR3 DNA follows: TGTGCCAGCAGTTACGGAAGCGGGGCGCCGAAGACCCAGTACTTC.